The clone carrying this T cell receptor beta chain was detected only once. Its target is unknown. At one boundary the junction diverges from the germline segment, which might be a read error. The CDR3 contains 16 residues. CDR1 and CDR2 from the germline V gene are MRHNA and SNTAGT. This entry belongs to a study of cytomegalovirus exposure and HLA in healthy donors. Notes on the study in general: Among CMV-associated TCR beta chains, most appeared HLA-restricted in a later analysis. A further, later analysis showed that HLA-associated TCR beta chains (compared with equally common others) were more clonally expanded.

60 Vbeta and 13 Jbeta primers were used in PCR. Produced via immunoSEQ multiplex PCR; TCRdb's table is partial and in-frame only. The profile shows roughly 43,000 clones, approximately 80% of them singletons. Sequencing was performed on PBMCs. This clonotype was obtained from a man younger than 45 in good health and CMV-seronegative. The chain is built from TRBV6-4 and TRBJ2-2; 9 bases agree with TRBD2. CDR3 residues: CANSEEAGGNTGELFF. CDR3 DNA: TGTGCCAACAGTGAGGAAGCGGGAGGAAACACCGGGGAGCTGTTTTTT.